This T cell receptor beta chain was profiled in a study of early T cells in non-severe SARS-CoV-2 infection. The wider study: The input, bulk RNA from unsorted whole blood, was sequenced, and chains were unpaired.

Tagging with unique molecular identifiers was applied to individual cDNA molecules. A single record per CDR3 protein comes from TCRdb applying MiXCR to the 5' RACE reads. This sample yields about 38,000 distinct CDR3 sequences, of which 3.5% to 5% are seen a single time; 15% to 20% belongs to the top ten. This clonotype was recorded many times. What it binds is not known. The junction had 1 base not matched to a gene; V was cut back by 0 bases and J by 7 bases. The CDR3 runs to 15 residues. Per germline, CDR1 ENHRY and CDR2 SYGVKD. Study findings and constraints: Matching against VDJdb likely underestimated virus-specific expansions, favoring anti-spike CD8.

V and J are TRBV10-3 and TRBJ1-6, with TRBD1 matching over 9 bases. This clonotype was obtained from an adult who was a healthcare worker with PCR-confirmed SARS-CoV-2 infection or an uninfected control (not recorded which). The sample consisted of whole blood. CDR3 DNA: TGTGCCATCAGTGAGTCCGGGACAGGGAATTCACCCCTCCACTTT. The encoded protein is CAISESGTGNSPLHF.